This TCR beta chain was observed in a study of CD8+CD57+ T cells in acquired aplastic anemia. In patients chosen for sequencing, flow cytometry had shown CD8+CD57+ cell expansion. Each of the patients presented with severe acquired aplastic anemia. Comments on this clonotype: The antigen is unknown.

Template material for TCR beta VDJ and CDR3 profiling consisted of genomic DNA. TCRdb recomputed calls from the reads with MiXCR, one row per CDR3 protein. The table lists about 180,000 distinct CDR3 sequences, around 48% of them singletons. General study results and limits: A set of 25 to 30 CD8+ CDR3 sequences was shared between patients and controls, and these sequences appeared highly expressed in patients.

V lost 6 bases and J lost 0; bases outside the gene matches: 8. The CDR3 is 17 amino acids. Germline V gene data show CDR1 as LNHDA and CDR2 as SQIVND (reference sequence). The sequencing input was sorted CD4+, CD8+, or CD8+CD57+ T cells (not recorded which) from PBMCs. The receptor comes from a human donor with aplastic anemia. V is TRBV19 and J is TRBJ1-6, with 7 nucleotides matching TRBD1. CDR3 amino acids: CASSLGQWLSYNSPLHF. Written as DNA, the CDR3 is TGTGCCAGTAGCCTGGGACAGTGGCTCTCCTATAATTCACCCCTCCACTTT.